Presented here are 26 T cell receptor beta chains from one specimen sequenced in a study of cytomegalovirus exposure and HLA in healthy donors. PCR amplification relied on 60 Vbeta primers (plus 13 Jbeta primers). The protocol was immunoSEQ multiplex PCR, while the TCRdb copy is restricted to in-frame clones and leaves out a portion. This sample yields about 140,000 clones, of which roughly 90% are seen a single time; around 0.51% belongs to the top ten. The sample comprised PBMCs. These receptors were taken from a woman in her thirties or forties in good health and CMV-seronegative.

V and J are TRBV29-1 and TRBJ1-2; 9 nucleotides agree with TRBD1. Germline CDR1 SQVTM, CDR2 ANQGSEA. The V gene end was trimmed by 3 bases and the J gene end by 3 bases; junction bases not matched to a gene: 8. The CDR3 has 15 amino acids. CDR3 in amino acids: CSVDSWDRAYYGYTF. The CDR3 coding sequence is TGCAGCGTTGACAGTTGGGACAGGGCGTACTATGGCTACACCTTC.

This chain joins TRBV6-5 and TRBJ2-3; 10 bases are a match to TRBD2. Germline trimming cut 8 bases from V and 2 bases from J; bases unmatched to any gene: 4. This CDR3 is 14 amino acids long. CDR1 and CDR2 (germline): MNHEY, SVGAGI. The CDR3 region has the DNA TGTGCCAGCGGTCTAGCGGGAGCCACAGATACGCAGTATTTT. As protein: CASGLAGATDTQYF.

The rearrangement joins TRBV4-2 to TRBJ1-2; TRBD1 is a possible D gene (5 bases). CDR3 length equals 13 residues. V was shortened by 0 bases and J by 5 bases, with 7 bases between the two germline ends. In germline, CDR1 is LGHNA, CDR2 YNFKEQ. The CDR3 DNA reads TGTGCCAGCAGCCAAGAACGACAGTATGGCTACACCTTC. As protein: CASSQERQYGYTF.

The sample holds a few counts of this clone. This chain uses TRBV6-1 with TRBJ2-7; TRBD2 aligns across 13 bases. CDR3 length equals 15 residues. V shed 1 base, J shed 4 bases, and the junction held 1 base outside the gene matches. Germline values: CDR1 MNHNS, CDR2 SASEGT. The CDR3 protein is CASSEGTSGSYEQYF. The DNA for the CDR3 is TGTGCCAGCAGTGAAGGGACTAGCGGGAGTTACGAGCAGTACTTC.

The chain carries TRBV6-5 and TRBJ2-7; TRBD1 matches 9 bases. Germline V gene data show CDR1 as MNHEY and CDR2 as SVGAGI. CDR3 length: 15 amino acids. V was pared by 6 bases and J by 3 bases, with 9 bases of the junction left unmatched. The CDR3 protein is CASRVQGASLYEQYF. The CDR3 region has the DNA TGTGCCAGCAGGGTACAGGGGGCATCGCTCTACGAGCAGTACTTC.

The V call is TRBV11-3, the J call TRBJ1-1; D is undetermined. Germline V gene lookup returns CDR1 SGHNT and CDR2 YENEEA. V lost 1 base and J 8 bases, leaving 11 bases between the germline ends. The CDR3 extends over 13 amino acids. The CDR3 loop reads CASSLGGGWEAFF. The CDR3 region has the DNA TGTGCCAGCAGCTTAGGGGGAGGTTGGGAAGCTTTCTTT.

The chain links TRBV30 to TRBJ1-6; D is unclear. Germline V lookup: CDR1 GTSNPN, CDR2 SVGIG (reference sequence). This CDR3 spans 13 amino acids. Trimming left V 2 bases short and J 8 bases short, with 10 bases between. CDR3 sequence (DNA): TGTGCCTGGAGTCCGCGAACGCATTCACCCCTCCACTTT. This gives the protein CAWSPRTHSPLHF.

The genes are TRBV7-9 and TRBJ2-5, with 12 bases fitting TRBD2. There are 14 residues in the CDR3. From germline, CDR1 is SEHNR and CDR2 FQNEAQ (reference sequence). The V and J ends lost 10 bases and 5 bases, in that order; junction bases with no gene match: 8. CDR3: CATDVTSGSETQYF. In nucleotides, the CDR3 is TGTGCCACGGATGTGACTAGCGGGAGTGAGACCCAGTACTTC.

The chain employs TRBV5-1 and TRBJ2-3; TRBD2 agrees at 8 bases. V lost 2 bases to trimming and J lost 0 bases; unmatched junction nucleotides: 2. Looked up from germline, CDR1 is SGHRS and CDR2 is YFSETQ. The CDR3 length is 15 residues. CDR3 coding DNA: TGCGCCAGCAGCTTCGGACTAGCAAGCACAGATACGCAGTATTTT. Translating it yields CASSFGLASTDTQYF.

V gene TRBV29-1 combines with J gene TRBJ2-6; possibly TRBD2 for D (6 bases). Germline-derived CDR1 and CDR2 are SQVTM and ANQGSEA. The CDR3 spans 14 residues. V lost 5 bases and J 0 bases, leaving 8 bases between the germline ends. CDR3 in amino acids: CSVRGNSGANVLTF. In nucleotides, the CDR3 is TGCAGCGTTCGGGGGAACTCTGGGGCCAACGTCCTGACTTTC.

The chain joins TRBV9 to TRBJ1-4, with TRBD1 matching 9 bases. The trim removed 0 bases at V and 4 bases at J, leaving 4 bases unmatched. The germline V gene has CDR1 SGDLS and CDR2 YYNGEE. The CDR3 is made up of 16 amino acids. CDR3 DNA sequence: TGTGCCAGCAGCGTAGGACAGGGGGTGGTTAATGAAAAACTGTTTTTT. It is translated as CASSVGQGVVNEKLFF. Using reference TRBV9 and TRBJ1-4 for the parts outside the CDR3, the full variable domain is DSGVTQTPKHLITATGQRVTLRCSPRSGDLSVYWYQQSLDQGLQFLIQYYNGEERAKGNILERFSAQQFPDLHSELNLSSLELGDSALYFCASSVGQGVVNEKLFFGSGTQLSVL.

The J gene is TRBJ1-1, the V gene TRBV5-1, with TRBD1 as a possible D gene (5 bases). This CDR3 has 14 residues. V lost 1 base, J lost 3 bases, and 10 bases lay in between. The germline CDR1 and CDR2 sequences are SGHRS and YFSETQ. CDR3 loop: CASSLLQADTEAFF. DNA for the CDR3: TGCGCCAGCAGCTTGTTACAGGCCGACACTGAAGCTTTCTTT.

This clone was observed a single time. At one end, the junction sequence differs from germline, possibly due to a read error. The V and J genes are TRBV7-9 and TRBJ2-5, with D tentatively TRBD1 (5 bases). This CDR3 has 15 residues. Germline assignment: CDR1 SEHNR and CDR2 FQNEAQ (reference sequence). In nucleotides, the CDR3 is TGTTCCAGCAGCCCCCTCTTTGGGGCAGGAGAGACCCAGTACTTC. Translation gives CSSSPLFGAGETQYF.

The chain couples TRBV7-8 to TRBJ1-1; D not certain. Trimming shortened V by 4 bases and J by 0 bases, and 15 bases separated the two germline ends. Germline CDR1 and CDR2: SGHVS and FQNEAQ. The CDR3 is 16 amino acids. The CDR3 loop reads CASSSPAGMMNTEAFF. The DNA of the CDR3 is TGTGCCAGCAGCTCCCCGGCGGGAATGATGAACACTGAAGCTTTCTTT.

The CDR3 DNA sequence: TGTGCCAGCAGCCAAAATTCGGACAGGGCTCGTGGCTACACCTTC. Its translation is CASSQNSDRARGYTF. The V call is TRBV4-2, the J call TRBJ1-2; TRBD1 aligns across 8 bases. V trimming: 2 bases; J trimming: 7 bases; junction bases outside the gene matches: 9. The CDR3 is 15 amino acids. CDR1 is LGHNA, CDR2 YNFKEQ, per germline.

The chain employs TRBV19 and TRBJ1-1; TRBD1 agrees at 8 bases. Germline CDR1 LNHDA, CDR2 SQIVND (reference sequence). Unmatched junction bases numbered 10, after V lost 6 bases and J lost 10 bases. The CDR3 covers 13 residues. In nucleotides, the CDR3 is TGTGCCAGTAGGCCCGGACAGGGAGGAAGAGCTTTCTTT. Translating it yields CASRPGQGGRAFF.

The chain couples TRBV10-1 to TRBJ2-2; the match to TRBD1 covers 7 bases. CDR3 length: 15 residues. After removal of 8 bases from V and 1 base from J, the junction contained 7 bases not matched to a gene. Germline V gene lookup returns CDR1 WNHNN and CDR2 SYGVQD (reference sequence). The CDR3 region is CASQGGTENTGELFF. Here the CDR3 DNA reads TGCGCCAGCCAAGGTGGGACAGAGAACACCGGGGAGCTGTTTTTT.

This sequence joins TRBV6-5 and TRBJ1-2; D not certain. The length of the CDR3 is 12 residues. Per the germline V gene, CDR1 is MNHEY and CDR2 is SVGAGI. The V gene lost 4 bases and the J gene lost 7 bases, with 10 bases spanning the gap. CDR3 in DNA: TGTGCCAGCAGTTCTCAGGCCTCTGGCTACACCTTC. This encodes CASSSQASGYTF.

CDR3 DNA: TGTGCCAGCAGTCCCCGAAGCGGGAGGGCCCGGGATACGCAGTATTTT. Amino acid sequence: CASSPRSGRARDTQYF. The chain joins TRBV5-4 to TRBJ2-3, with TRBD2 matching 10 bases. The CDR3 contains 16 residues. Germline V gene sequence: CDR1 SGHNT, CDR2 YYREEE (reference sequence). V lost 5 bases and J lost 6; bases outside the gene matches: 12.

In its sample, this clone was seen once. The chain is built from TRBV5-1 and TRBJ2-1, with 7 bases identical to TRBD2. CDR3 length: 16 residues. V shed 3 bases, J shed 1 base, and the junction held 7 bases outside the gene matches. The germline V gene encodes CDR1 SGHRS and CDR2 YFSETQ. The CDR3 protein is CASSSAAGVSYNEQFF. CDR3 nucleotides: TGCGCCAGCAGCTCTGCCGCGGGAGTATCCTACAATGAGCAGTTCTTC.

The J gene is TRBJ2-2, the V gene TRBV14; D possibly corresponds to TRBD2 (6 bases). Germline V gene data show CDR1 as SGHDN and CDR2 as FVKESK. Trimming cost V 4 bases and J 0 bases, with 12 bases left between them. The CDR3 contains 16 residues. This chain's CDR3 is CASSLSGTPNTGELFF. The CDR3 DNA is TGTGCCAGCAGCCTTAGCGGAACTCCGAACACCGGGGAGCTGTTTTTT.

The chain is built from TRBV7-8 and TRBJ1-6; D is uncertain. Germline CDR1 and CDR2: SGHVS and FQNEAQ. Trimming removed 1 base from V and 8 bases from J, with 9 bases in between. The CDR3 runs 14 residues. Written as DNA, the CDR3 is TGTGCCAGCAGCTTAGGAGGGTTCGATTCACCCCTCCACTTT. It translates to CASSLGGFDSPLHF. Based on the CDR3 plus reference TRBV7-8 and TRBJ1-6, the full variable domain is GAGVSQSPRYKVAKRGQDVALRCDPISGHVSLFWYQQALGQGPEFLTYFQNEAQLDKSGLPSDRFFAERPEGSVSTLKIQRTQQEDSAVYLCASSLGGFDSPLHFGNGTRLTVT.

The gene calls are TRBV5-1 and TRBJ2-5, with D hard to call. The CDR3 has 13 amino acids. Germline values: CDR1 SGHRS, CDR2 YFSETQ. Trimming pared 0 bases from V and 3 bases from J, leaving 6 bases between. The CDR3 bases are TGCGCCAGCAGCTTGGGACTGGAAGAGACCCAGTACTTC. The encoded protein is CASSLGLEETQYF.

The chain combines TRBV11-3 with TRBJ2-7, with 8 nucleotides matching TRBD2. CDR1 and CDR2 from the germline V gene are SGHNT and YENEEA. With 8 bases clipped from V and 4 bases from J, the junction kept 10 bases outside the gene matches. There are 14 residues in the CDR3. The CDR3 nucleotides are TGTGCCAGCCGCGGACTAAGCGGGAGTTACGAGCAGTACTTC. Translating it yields CASRGLSGSYEQYF.

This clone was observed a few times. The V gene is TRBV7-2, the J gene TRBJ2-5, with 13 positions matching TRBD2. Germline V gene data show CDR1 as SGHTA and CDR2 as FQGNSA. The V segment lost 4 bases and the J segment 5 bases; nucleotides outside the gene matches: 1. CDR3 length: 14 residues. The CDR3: CASSWTSGSETQYF. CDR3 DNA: TGTGCCAGCAGCTGGACTAGCGGGAGTGAGACCCAGTACTTC.

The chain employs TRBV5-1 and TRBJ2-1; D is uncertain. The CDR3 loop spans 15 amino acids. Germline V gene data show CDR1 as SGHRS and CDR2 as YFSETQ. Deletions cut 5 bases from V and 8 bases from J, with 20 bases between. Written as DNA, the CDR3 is TGCGCCAGCAGTTCCATGAGTCCCCGTACAGATGAGCAGTTCTTC. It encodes CASSSMSPRTDEQFF. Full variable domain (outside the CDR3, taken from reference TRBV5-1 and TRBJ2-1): KAGVTQTPRYLIKTRGQQVTLSCSPISGHRSVSWYQQTPGQGLQFLFEYFSETQRNKGNFPGRFSGRQFSNSRSEMNVSTLELGDSALYLCASSSMSPRTDEQFFGPGTRLTVL.